A single T cell receptor (beta chain) is shown here with its context. Its antigen is still unknown. Germline is not matched at one junction end, which may reflect a read error. The sample originates from a study of T cell responses to AZD1222 COVID-19 vaccine. Study-wide points: After the peak T cell response, and only then, were repertoires sampled. Unmutated variant regions are reportedly targeted by nearly half of spike-specific TCRs. CD4 TCRs linked to vaccination spanned spike, dominating at 160-218 and 743-854. Spike-specific TCR repertoires showed rising breadth and depth after two AZD1222 doses.

This CDR3 region has 16 residues. Germline V gene lookup returns CDR1 SEHNR and CDR2 FQNEAQ (reference sequence). Measured with immunoSEQ multiplex PCR; TCRdb has only the in-frame clones, and not every one. The sample holds about 140,000 clones, 85% to 90% seen once. V gene TRBV7-9 combines with J gene TRBJ2-7; 14 bases match TRBD2. The sequences come from peripheral blood, collected on day 0 of AZD1222 vaccination. The TCR was taken from an adult in good health. CDR3 bases: TGTGCGAGCACCGGACTAGCGGGAGGTCCGAGCTACGAGCAGTACTTC. It specifies CASTGLAGGPSYEQYF.